This T cell receptor beta chain was captured in a study of blood T cells in healthy people across ages. Study observations and caveats: Long-lived and aged donors differed, with more naive CD4+ cells and higher diversity in the long-lived.

Researchers report isolating at least 7 million PBMCs per sample. With regard to this clonotype: The target antigen is unknown.

Primed by a sample-barcoded 5' primer and a J-beta primer mix, a second PCR proceeded for about 6 to 12 cycles. All cDNA molecules were each tagged by a template-switch adaptor with 12 random nucleotides. Each single sample gave us at least 2.5 million CDR3-containing paired-end reads. TCRdb processed the 5' RACE reads anew with MiXCR; each CDR3 protein has one entry. The repertoire includes about 1.1 million distinct CDR3 sequences, about two fifths of them detected once, and around 14% sits in the top ten. Sequenced sample: blood. This receptor was taken from a man aged 18-30 years in good health.

This chain's CDR3 is CATSDPGTSGGAGEQFF. The CDR3 nucleotides read TGTGCCACCAGTGATCCCGGGACTAGCGGGGGGGCAGGTGAGCAGTTCTTC. The gene calls are TRBV24-1 and TRBJ2-1, with 16 positions matching TRBD2. Looked up from germline, CDR1 is KGHDR and CDR2 is SFDVKD. This CDR3 region has 17 residues. With V trimmed by 3 bases and J by 9 bases, 7 bases remained unmatched.